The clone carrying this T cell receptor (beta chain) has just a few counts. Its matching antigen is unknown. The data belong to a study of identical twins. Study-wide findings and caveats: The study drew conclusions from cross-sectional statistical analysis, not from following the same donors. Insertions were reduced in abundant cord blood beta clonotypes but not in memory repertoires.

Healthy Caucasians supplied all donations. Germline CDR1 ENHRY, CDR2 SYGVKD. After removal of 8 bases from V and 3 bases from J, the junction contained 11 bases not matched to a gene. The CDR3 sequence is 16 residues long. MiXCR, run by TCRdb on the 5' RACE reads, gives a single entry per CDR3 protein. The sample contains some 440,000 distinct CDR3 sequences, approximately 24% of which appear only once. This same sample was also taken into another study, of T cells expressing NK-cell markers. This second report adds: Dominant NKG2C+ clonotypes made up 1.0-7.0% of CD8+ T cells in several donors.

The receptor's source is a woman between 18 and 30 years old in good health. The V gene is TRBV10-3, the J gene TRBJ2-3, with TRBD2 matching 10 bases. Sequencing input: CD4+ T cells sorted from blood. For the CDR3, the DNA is TGTGCCATCGGGTCCCAGCTAGCGGGAGAAACAGATACGCAGTATTTT. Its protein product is CAIGSQLAGETDTQYF.